The 26 T cell receptor beta chains in this list originate from one sample, sequenced in a study of shared clonotypes between healthy human individuals. Profiling relied on immunoSEQ multiplex PCR, and the TCRdb table lists in-frame clones only, not all of them. The sample lists roughly 2.2 million clones; less than 95% were seen once. Sequenced input: naive CD4+ T cells from PBMCs. Subset noted: CD45RA+ positively selected. All receptors come from a man younger than 35 in good health. Some clones in this sample may be carry-over from other donors' samples.

The V call is TRBV11-2, the J call TRBJ2-1, with TRBD2 identical over 8 bases. The CDR3 is made up of 15 amino acids. CDR1 is SGHAT and CDR2 is FQNNGV in the germline V gene. V dropped 6 bases and J dropped 0; count of bases not matched to a gene: 4. For the CDR3, the DNA is TGTGCCAGCAGTCACAGCGGGAGCTCCTACAATGAGCAGTTCTTC. Residues: CASSHSGSSYNEQFF.

A single count supports this clone. The J gene is TRBJ2-1, the V gene TRBV7-6, with a weak D call TRBD2 (6 bases). The CDR3 runs to 13 residues. The germline V gene has CDR1 SGHVS and CDR2 FNYEAQ. The V end lost 5 bases, the J end lost 10 bases, and 15 bases lay between the germline ends. The CDR3 loop reads CASSRDSFGEQFF. The CDR3 DNA sequence: TGTGCCAGCAGCCGGGACTCTTTTGGCGAGCAGTTCTTC.

V and J are TRBV18 and TRBJ2-7, with 14 bases that match TRBD2. Germline loops: CDR1 KGHSH, CDR2 LQKENI. V gave up 4 bases and J gave up 6 bases; unmatched junction bases: 11. The length of the CDR3 is 17 residues. The CDR3 protein is CASSLKPGLAGAFEQYF. The CDR3 DNA sequence: TGTGCCAGCTCACTTAAACCGGGACTAGCGGGAGCTTTCGAGCAGTACTTC.

The chain uses TRBV29-1 and TRBJ2-1, with 13 nucleotides matching TRBD2. Looked up from germline, CDR1 is SQVTM and CDR2 is ANQGSEA. The CDR3 has 14 residues. After removal of 6 bases from V and 6 bases from J, the junction contained 5 bases not matched to a gene. CDR3 loop: CSVTSGRALNEQFF. The CDR3 DNA follows: TGCAGCGTAACTAGCGGGAGGGCCCTCAATGAGCAGTTCTTC.

The V and J genes are TRBV5-6 and TRBJ2-5; maybe TRBD1 (7 bases). The CDR3 spans 15 residues. Trimming cost V 3 bases and J 4 bases, with 16 bases left between them. Germline CDR1 is SGHDT and CDR2 is YYEEEE. DNA of the CDR3: TGTGCCAGCAGCTCGGGGGACAGAAAGGGAGAGACCCAGTACTTC. This sequence encodes CASSSGDRKGETQYF.

J is TRBJ1-3 and V is TRBV5-6; TRBD1 aligns across 11 bases. V was clipped by 2 bases and J by 4 bases; unmatched bases: 8. Germline CDR1 SGHDT, CDR2 YYEEEE. The CDR3 sequence is 17 residues long. The chain's CDR3 is CASSFGQGARSGNTIYF. The CDR3 DNA is TGTGCCAGCAGCTTTGGACAGGGGGCTCGATCAGGAAACACCATATATTTT.

The V gene is TRBV4-2, the J gene TRBJ1-3; no clear D. V lost 4 bases to trimming and J lost 0 bases, with 19 bases between them. This CDR3 spans 18 amino acids. Germline CDR1 is LGHNA and CDR2 is YNFKEQ. CDR3 sequence reads: CASSPTPGFQRSGNTIYF. CDR3 bases: TGTGCCAGCAGCCCAACCCCTGGCTTTCAGCGCTCTGGAAACACCATATATTTT.

The gene calls are TRBV9 and TRBJ2-3; no clear D gene. Germline V gene sequence: CDR1 SGDLS, CDR2 YYNGEE. The CDR3 runs to 17 residues. Deletions cut 5 bases from V and 2 bases from J, with 21 bases between. CDR3 sequence (DNA): TGTGCCAGCAGTAAAAGGTACCAGCGCCGACCCACAGATACGCAGTATTTT. This encodes CASSKRYQRRPTDTQYF.

This clone appeared a few times. This chain uses TRBV28 with TRBJ1-2; TRBD1 might be the D (6 bases). Per the germline V gene, CDR1 is MDHEN and CDR2 is SYDVKM. The CDR3 is made up of 15 amino acids. V gave up 4 bases and J gave up 2 bases, with 14 bases separating them. The CDR3 nucleotides read TGTGCCAGCAGTTCCCCGGACAGAGACAACTATGGCTACACCTTC. This translates into CASSSPDRDNYGYTF.

The J gene is TRBJ2-4, the V gene TRBV5-1; tentatively, D is TRBD2 (5 bases). Trimming stripped 0 bases from V and 1 base from J, with 5 bases between. This CDR3 comprises 14 residues. Germline V gene sequence: CDR1 SGHRS, CDR2 YFSETQ. The CDR3 nucleotides are TGCGCCAGCAGCTTGGGGGAGGCCAAAAACATTCAGTACTTC. As protein: CASSLGEAKNIQYF. The full variable domain, its missing parts supplied by reference TRBV5-1 and TRBJ2-4, is KAGVTQTPRYLIKTRGQQVTLSCSPISGHRSVSWYQQTPGQGLQFLFEYFSETQRNKGNFPGRFSGRQFSNSRSEMNVSTLELGDSALYLCASSLGEAKNIQYFGAGTRLSVL.

The gene calls are TRBV7-2 and TRBJ2-7; 7 bases map to TRBD1. CDR3 length: 14 residues. The germline V gene has CDR1 SGHTA and CDR2 FQGNSA. V shed 3 bases, J shed 3 bases, and the junction held 5 bases outside the gene matches. The CDR3 bases are TGTGCCAGCAGCTTTGTAGGGGGCAACTACGAGCAGTACTTC. It translates to CASSFVGGNYEQYF.

The chain has TRBV28 and TRBJ2-4; TRBD2 might be the D (6 bases). Germline V gene data show CDR1 as MDHEN and CDR2 as SYDVKM. The ends were cut back, 3 bases at V and 4 bases at J, with 16 bases in the middle. The CDR3 runs to 16 residues. The CDR3 DNA sequence: TGTGCCAGCAGTTTTAGGATCTCGGGAGTGAAAAACATTCAGTACTTC. The encoded protein is CASSFRISGVKNIQYF.

The gene calls are TRBV7-2 and TRBJ2-1; D unresolved. The V gene's germline CDR1 is SGHTA and CDR2 FQGNSA. V gave up 3 bases and J gave up 10 bases, with 16 bases separating them. The CDR3 contains 14 residues. The CDR3 sequence: CASSLKGRKGEQFF. The DNA of the CDR3 is TGTGCCAGCAGCTTGAAGGGTCGCAAAGGGGAGCAGTTCTTC. The whole variable domain, remainder taken from reference TRBV7-2 and TRBJ2-1, is GAGVSQSPSNKVTEKGKDVELRCDPISGHTALYWYRQSLGQGLEFLIYFQGNSAPDKSGLPSDRFSAERTGGSVSTLTIQRTQQEDSAVYLCASSLKGRKGEQFFGPGTRLTVL.

This sequence joins TRBV7-3 and TRBJ2-1; D not certain. V was pared by 1 base and J by 6 bases, with 4 bases between. The CDR3 consists of 12 residues. The V gene's germline CDR1 is SGHTA and CDR2 FQGTGA. Here the CDR3 reads CASSLKGNEQFF. The CDR3 region has the DNA TGTGCCAGCAGCTTAAAGGGCAATGAGCAGTTCTTC.

This clone was seen a handful of times. The rearrangement uses TRBV2 and TRBJ2-1; D is perhaps TRBD1 (6 bases). CDR3 size: 13 residues. V was pared by 7 bases and J by 4 bases, with 11 bases between. Germline V lookup: CDR1 SNHLY, CDR2 FYNNEI. CDR3 DNA sequence: TGTGCCAGCATCTGGACAGCTTACAATGAGCAGTTCTTC. Translated: CASIWTAYNEQFF.

The chain couples TRBV7-2 to TRBJ1-1; weak D call: TRBD1 (6 bases). Germline V gene lookup returns CDR1 SGHTA and CDR2 FQGNSA. The CDR3 loop spans 15 amino acids. Trimming pared 3 bases from V and 4 bases from J, leaving 15 bases between. The CDR3 sequence is CASSFTLQGRTEAFF. DNA for the CDR3: TGTGCCAGCAGCTTTACCCTCCAGGGGCGCACTGAAGCTTTCTTT. The full variable domain, with the rest looked up from reference TRBV7-2 and TRBJ1-1, is GAGVSQSPSNKVTEKGKDVELRCDPISGHTALYWYRQSLGQGLEFLIYFQGNSAPDKSGLPSDRFSAERTGGSVSTLTIQRTQQEDSAVYLCASSFTLQGRTEAFFGQGTRLTVV.

The V gene is TRBV19, the J gene TRBJ1-5; TRBD1 aligns across 7 bases. The V gene end was trimmed by 5 bases and the J gene end by 4 bases; junction bases not matched to a gene: 2. The CDR3 covers 13 residues. Per the germline V gene, CDR1 is LNHDA and CDR2 is SQIVND (reference sequence). CDR3 sequence reads: CASSGQANQPQHF. Here the CDR3 DNA reads TGTGCCAGTAGTGGACAGGCTAATCAGCCCCAGCATTTT.

In regard to this clone: The sample carries other DNA sequences with the same CDR3. This chain connects TRBV28 to TRBJ2-1; D is unclear. Trimming left V 5 bases short and J 10 bases short, with 9 bases between. Per germline, CDR1 MDHEN and CDR2 SYDVKM. The CDR3 has 11 residues. CDR3 coding DNA: TGTGCCAGCAGTCCTCTAGGCGAGCAGTTCTTC. This sequence encodes CASSPLGEQFF.

The chain combines TRBV7-9 with TRBJ2-7, with TRBD2 as a possible D gene (5 bases). The germline CDR1 and CDR2 sequences are SEHNR and FQNEAQ (reference sequence). This CDR3 contains 16 residues. V was shortened by 4 bases and J by 6 bases, with 22 bases between the two germline ends. The chain's CDR3 is CASSSVGSGDRGEQYF. The CDR3 DNA is TGTGCCAGCAGCTCCGTAGGCAGTGGAGACCGGGGCGAGCAGTACTTC.

The chain is built from TRBV7-9 and TRBJ2-5; possible D gene TRBD1, 6 bases. V was shortened by 6 bases and J by 5 bases, with 16 bases between the two germline ends. CDR3 length: 14 amino acids. Germline CDR1 and CDR2: SEHNR and FQNEAQ (reference sequence). In DNA, the CDR3 is TGTGCCAGCAGTCGAGGACAGTCTCGGGAGACCCAGTACTTC. This sequence encodes CASSRGQSRETQYF.

The V call is TRBV5-8, the J call TRBJ1-5; D is unclear. The CDR3 is made up of 14 amino acids. Trimming shortened V by 4 bases and J by 3 bases, and 11 bases separated the two germline ends. The germline V gene encodes CDR1 SGHTS and CDR2 YDEGEE. CDR3 sequence reads: CASSIRGFNQPQHF. As DNA, the CDR3 is TGTGCCAGCAGCATACGGGGTTTCAATCAGCCCCAGCATTTT.

On this clone itself: Other nucleotide sequences from this sample produce the same CDR3. The rearrangement joins TRBV28 to TRBJ2-1, with D hard to call. This CDR3 is 11 amino acids long. The germline V gene encodes CDR1 MDHEN and CDR2 SYDVKM. Trimming left V 6 bases short and J 6 bases short, with 6 bases between. The CDR3 sequence: CASRTPNEQFF. The DNA of the CDR3 is TGTGCCAGCAGGACACCCAATGAGCAGTTCTTC.

The V call is TRBV2, the J call TRBJ2-1; TRBD1 is a possible D gene (6 bases). CDR3 length equals 12 residues. Trimming removed 2 bases from V and 9 bases from J, with 8 bases in between. Germline V gene lookup returns CDR1 SNHLY and CDR2 FYNNEI. CDR3 DNA sequence: TGTGCCAGCAGTGAACCAGGGGCTGAGCAGTTCTTC. This gives the protein CASSEPGAEQFF. Full variable domain (missing parts from reference TRBV2 and TRBJ2-1): EPEVTQTPSHQVTQMGQEVILRCVPISNHLYFYWYRQILGQKVEFLVSFYNNEISEKSEIFDDQFSVERPDGSNFTLKIRSTKLEDSAMYFCASSEPGAEQFFGPGTRLTVL.

The V call is TRBV2, the J call TRBJ1-1; D gene ambiguous. CDR1 and CDR2 (germline): SNHLY, FYNNEI. This CDR3 has 12 residues. V was cut by 7 bases and J by 6 bases, with 12 bases left in between. CDR3 nucleotides: TGTGCCAGCAATCTGGGAGGGTCTGAAGCTTTCTTT. It translates to CASNLGGSEAFF.

The V call is TRBV7-2, the J call TRBJ1-3; D gene ambiguous. V gave up 1 base and J gave up 4 bases, with 8 bases separating them. Per germline, CDR1 SGHTA and CDR2 FQGNSA. The CDR3 totals 14 residues. The CDR3 coding sequence is TGTGCCAGCAGCTTAGGAGCGGTAGGAAACACCATATATTTT. Translation gives CASSLGAVGNTIYF. The whole variable domain, remainder taken from reference TRBV7-2 and TRBJ1-3, is GAGVSQSPSNKVTEKGKDVELRCDPISGHTALYWYRQSLGQGLEFLIYFQGNSAPDKSGLPSDRFSAERTGGSVSTLTIQRTQQEDSAVYLCASSLGAVGNTIYFGEGSWLTVV.

The rearrangement uses TRBV2 and TRBJ1-2, with TRBD1 identical over 11 bases. Per the germline V gene, CDR1 is SNHLY and CDR2 is FYNNEI. This CDR3 is 15 amino acids long. V was pared by 4 bases and J by 7 bases, with 8 bases of the junction left unmatched. The CDR3 region is CASSARTGGFGGYTF. DNA for the CDR3: TGTGCCAGCAGTGCTCGGACAGGGGGCTTCGGTGGCTACACCTTC.